The rows below give T cell receptor beta chains drawn from one sample of a study of blood T cell repertoires in COVID-19. This table comes from immunoSEQ multiplex PCR, and its TCRdb copy is limited to in-frame clones, with some not included. Here the sample spans 100,000 to 150,000 clones, approximately 90% being singletons. Material for sequencing was peripheral blood. All receptors come from a man in his forties or fifties with active or convalescent COVID-19. CDR3s include the opening cysteine and the closing phenylalanine or tryptophan. D genes are given only for firm matches.

j_gene: TRBJ1-1; v_gene: TRBV7-2; d_gene: TRBD1; CDR3aa: CASSPFKDRGRAFF
j_gene: TRBJ2-7; v_gene: TRBV28; d_gene: -; CDR3aa: CASSLRGQNTYEQYF
j_gene: TRBJ1-5; v_gene: TRBV2; d_gene: -; CDR3aa: CASSQAADNQPQHF
j_gene: TRBJ2-6; v_gene: TRBV3-1/TRBV3-2; d_gene: -; CDR3aa: CASRQQVSGANVLTF
j_gene: TRBJ2-7; v_gene: TRBV4-2; d_gene: TRBD1; CDR3aa: CASSQVGTDTYEQYF
j_gene: TRBJ1-5; v_gene: TRBV27; d_gene: -; CDR3aa: CASSLSWTDSNQPQHF
j_gene: TRBJ1-6; v_gene: TRBV27; d_gene: TRBD1; CDR3aa: CASSLSTPGQARGSPLHF
j_gene: TRBJ1-1; v_gene: TRBV7-2; d_gene: -; CDR3aa: CASSSTVNTEAFF
j_gene: TRBJ2-2; v_gene: TRBV13; d_gene: -; CDR3aa: CASSQLHGELFF
j_gene: TRBJ2-1; v_gene: TRBV24-1; d_gene: TRBD2; CDR3aa: CATSLAGIDNEQFF
j_gene: TRBJ1-1; v_gene: TRBV30; d_gene: -; CDR3aa: CAWSISFDTEAFF
j_gene: TRBJ2-1; v_gene: TRBV3-1/TRBV3-2; d_gene: -; CDR3aa: CASSPRGRDNEQFF
j_gene: TRBJ1-6; v_gene: TRBV28; d_gene: -; CDR3aa: CASSRTDYNSPLHF
j_gene: TRBJ2-1; v_gene: TRBV11-2; d_gene: TRBD2; CDR3aa: CASSSTSGATYNEQFF
j_gene: TRBJ1-3; v_gene: TRBV14; d_gene: -; CDR3aa: CASSGLGVDSGNTIYF
j_gene: TRBJ1-4; v_gene: TRBV3-1/TRBV3-2; d_gene: -; CDR3aa: CASSQGAEKLFF
j_gene: TRBJ2-5; v_gene: TRBV30; d_gene: TRBD2; CDR3aa: CAWKGGGETQYF
j_gene: TRBJ2-5; v_gene: TRBV19; d_gene: -; CDR3aa: CASSIGRGPQETQYF
j_gene: TRBJ2-7; v_gene: TRBV19; d_gene: TRBD2; CDR3aa: CASSGRASLEQYF
j_gene: TRBJ2-3; v_gene: TRBV7-9; d_gene: TRBD2; CDR3aa: CASSLGGRSADTQYF
j_gene: TRBJ1-1; v_gene: TRBV2; d_gene: -; CDR3aa: CASRRDGGILNTEAFF
j_gene: TRBJ1-2; v_gene: TRBV7-8; d_gene: -; CDR3aa: CASSLAGQGHYGYTF
j_gene: TRBJ1-4; v_gene: TRBV28; d_gene: TRBD1; CDR3aa: CASTPGDRNEKLFF
j_gene: TRBJ1-2; v_gene: TRBV18; d_gene: -; CDR3aa: CASSPRGQGPYGYTF
j_gene: TRBJ2-1; v_gene: TRBV29-1; d_gene: TRBD1; CDR3aa: CSVAGQALMQFF
j_gene: TRBJ1-4; v_gene: TRBV5-1; d_gene: TRBD1; CDR3aa: CASSLGGQGNEKLFF
j_gene: TRBJ1-5; v_gene: TRBV24-1; d_gene: TRBD1; CDR3aa: CATSDGMTGGDGQPQHF